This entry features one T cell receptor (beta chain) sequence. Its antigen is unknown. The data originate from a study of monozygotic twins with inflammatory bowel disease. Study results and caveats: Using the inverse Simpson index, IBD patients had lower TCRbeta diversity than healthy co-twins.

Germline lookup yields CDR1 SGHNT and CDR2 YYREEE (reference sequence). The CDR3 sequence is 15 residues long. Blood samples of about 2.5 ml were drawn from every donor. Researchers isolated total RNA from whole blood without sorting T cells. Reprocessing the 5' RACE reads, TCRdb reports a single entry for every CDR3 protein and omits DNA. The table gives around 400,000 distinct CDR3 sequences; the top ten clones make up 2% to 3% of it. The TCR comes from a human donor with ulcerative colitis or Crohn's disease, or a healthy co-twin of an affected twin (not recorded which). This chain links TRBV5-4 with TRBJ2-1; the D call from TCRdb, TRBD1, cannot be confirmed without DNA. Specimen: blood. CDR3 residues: CASSLGDRGSNEQFF.